This TCR beta chain appears in the sequencing data of a study of naive and memory T cell subsets. An equimolar mix of two oligonucleotides served as the beta constant-region primer for TRBC1 and TRBC2. TCRdb recomputed calls from the UMI-ligation and nested PCR reads with MiXCR, one row per CDR3 protein. The data hold 81,000 or so distinct CDR3 sequences, with approximately 6.5% observed a single time. Cells stained for CD3, CD4, CD8, CD45RA and CD27 were sorted into four subsets. V lost 3 bases, J lost 0 bases, and 9 bases lay in between. CDR3 length equals 15 residues. CDR1 and CDR2 from the germline V gene are SGHTA and FQGNSA. This clonotype has a count of ten or more.

This sequence originates from a human donor in good health. The gene calls are TRBV7-2 and TRBJ2-1; TRBD2 might be the D (6 bases). The sequencing sample was made of central memory CD4+ T cells from blood. CDR3 coding DNA: TGTGCCAGCAGCTTCGATAGCGGCTCCTACAATGAGCAGTTCTTC. Protein: CASSFDSGSYNEQFF.